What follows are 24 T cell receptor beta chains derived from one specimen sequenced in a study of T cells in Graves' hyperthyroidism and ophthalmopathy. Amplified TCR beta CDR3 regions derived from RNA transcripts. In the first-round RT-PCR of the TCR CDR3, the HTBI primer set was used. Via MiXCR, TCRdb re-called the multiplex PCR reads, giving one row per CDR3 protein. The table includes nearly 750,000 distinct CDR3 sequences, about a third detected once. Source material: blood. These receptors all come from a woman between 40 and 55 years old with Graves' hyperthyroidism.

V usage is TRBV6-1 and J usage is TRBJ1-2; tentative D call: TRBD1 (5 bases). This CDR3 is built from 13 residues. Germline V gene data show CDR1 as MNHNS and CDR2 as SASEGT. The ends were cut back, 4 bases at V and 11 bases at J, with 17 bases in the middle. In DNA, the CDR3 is TGTGCCAGCAGTGGGGGACGGGGGTTTAGTTACACCTTC. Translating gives CASSGGRGFSYTF.

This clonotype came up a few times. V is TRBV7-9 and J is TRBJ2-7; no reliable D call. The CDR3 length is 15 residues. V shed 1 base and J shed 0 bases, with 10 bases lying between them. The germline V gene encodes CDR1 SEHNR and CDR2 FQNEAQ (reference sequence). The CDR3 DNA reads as TGTGCCAGCAGCTTAGTTTGGGCAGGCTCCTACGAGCAGTACTTC. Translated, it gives CASSLVWAGSYEQYF.

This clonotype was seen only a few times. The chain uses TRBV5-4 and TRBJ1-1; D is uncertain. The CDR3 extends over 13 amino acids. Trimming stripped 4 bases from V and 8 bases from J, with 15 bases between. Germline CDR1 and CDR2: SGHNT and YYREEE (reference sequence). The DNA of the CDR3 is TGTGCCAGCAGCGAAGACTCCGACCGAGAAGCTTTCTTT. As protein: CASSEDSDREAFF. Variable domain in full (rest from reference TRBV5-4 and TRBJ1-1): ETGVTQSPTHLIKTRGQQVTLRCSSQSGHNTVSWYQQALGQGPQFIFQYYREEENGRGNFPPRFSGLQFPNYSSELNVNALELDDSALYLCASSEDSDREAFFGQGTRLTVV.

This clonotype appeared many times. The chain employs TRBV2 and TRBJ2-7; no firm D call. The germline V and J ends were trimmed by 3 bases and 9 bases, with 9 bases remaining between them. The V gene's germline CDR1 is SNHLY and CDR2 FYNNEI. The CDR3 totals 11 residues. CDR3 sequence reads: CASSEGSGQYF. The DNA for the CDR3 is TGTGCCAGCAGTGAGGGATCGGGGCAGTACTTC. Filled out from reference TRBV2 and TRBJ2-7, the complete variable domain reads EPEVTQTPSHQVTQMGQEVILRCVPISNHLYFYWYRQILGQKVEFLVSFYNNEISEKSEIFDDQFSVERPDGSNFTLKIRSTKLEDSAMYFCASSEGSGQYFGPGTRLTVT.

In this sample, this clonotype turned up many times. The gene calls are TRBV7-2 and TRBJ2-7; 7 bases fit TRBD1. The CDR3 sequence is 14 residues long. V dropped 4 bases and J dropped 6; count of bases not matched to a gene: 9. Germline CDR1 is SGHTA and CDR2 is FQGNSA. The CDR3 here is CASSSGATGPEQYF. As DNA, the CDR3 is TGTGCCAGCAGCTCCGGGGCGACAGGGCCCGAGCAGTACTTC.

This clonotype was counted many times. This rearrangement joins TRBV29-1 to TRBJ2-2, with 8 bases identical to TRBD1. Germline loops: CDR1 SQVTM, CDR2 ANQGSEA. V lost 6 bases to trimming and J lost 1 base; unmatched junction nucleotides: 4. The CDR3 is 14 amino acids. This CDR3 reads CSVRTGRNTGELFF. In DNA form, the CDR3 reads TGCAGCGTCAGGACAGGGAGGAACACCGGGGAGCTGTTTTTT.

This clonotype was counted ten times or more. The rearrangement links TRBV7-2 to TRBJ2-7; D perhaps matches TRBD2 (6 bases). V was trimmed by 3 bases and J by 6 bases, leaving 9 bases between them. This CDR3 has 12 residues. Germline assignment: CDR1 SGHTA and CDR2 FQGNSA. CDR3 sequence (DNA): TGTGCCAGCAGCTTTGGAGGGCCCGAGCAGTACTTC. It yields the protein CASSFGGPEQYF.

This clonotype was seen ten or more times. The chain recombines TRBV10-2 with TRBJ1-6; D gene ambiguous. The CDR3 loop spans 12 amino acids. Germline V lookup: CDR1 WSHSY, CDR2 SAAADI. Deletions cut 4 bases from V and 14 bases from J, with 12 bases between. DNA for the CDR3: TGCGCCAGCAGTGTGTCGCGTTCGGCCCTCCACTTT. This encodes CASSVSRSALHF.

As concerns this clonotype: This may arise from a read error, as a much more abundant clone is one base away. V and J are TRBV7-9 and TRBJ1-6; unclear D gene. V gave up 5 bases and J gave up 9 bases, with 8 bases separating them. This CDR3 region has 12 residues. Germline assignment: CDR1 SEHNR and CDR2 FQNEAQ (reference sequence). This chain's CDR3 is CASSQQSSPLHF. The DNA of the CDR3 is TGTGCCAGCAGCCAACAAAGTTCACCCCTCCACTTT.

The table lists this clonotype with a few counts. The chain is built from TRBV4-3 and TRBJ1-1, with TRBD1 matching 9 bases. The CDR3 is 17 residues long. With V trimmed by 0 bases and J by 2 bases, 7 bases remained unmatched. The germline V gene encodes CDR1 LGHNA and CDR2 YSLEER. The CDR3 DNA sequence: TGCGCCAGCAGCCAAGATGAGTCGGGACAGGGCAACACTGAAGCTTTCTTT. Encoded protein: CASSQDESGQGNTEAFF.

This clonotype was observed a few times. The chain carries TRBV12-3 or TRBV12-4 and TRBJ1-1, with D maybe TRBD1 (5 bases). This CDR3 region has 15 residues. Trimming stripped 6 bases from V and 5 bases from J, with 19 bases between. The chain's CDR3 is CASSSGTLGGTEAFF. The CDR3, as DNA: TGTGCCAGCAGCTCAGGGACTCTTGGGGGGACTGAAGCTTTCTTT.

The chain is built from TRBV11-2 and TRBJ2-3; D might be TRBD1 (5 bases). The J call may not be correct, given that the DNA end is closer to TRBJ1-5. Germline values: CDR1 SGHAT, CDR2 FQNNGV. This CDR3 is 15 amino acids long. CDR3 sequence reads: CASSLEWAGRDTQHF. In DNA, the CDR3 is TGTGCCAGCAGCTTAGAGTGGGCAGGGCGAGATACGCAGCATTTT.

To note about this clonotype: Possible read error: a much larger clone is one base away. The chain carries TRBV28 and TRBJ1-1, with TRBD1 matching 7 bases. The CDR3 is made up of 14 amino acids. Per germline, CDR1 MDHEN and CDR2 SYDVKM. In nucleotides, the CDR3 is TGTGCCGGCAGGCGACAGGGACAGAACACTGAAGCTTTCTTT. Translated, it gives CAGRRQGQNTEAFF.

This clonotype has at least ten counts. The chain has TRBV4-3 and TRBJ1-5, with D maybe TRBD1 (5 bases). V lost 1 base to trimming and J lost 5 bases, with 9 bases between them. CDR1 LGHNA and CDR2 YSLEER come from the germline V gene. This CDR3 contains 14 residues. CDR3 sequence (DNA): TGCGCCAGCAGCCAAGCAGGGTTTGATCAGCCCCAGCATTTT. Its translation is CASSQAGFDQPQHF.

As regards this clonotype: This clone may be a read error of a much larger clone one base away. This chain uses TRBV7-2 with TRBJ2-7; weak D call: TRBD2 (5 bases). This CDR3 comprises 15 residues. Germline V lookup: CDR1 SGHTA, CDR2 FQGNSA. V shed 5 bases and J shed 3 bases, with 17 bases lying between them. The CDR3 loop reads CASSTLGGDRYEQYF. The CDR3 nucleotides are TGTGCCAGCAGCACCCTCGGAGGAGACCGCTACGAGCAGTACTTC.

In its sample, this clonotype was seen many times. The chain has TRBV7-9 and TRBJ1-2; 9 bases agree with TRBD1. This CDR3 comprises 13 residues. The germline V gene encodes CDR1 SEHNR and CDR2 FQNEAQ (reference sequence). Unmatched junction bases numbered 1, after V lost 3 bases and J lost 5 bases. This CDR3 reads CASSFGQGYGYTF. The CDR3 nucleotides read TGTGCCAGCAGCTTCGGACAGGGGTATGGCTACACCTTC.

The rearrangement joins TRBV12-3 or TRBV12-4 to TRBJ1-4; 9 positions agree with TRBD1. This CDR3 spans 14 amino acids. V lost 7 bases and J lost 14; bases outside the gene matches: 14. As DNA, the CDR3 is TGTGCCAGCACCGAGGACAGGGGCTCAGGCGCCCTGTTTTTT. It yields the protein CASTEDRGSGALFF.

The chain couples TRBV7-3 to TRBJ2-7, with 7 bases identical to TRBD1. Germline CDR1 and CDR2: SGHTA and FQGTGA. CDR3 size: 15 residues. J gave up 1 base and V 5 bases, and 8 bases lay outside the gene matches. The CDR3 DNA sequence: TGTGCCAGCAGCCCCGGTCCGGGACAGTCCTACGAGCAGTACTTC. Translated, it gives CASSPGPGQSYEQYF.

Written as DNA, the CDR3 is TGCAGTGCAGCCGGGACAGGGGTTACTGAAGCTTTCTTT. It codes for CSAAGTGVTEAFF. The rearrangement links TRBV20-1 to TRBJ1-1; 10 bases agree with TRBD1. This CDR3 comprises 13 residues. The germline V gene encodes CDR1 DFQATT and CDR2 SNEGSKA (reference sequence). The ends lost 6 bases at V and 5 bases at J; junction bases unmatched: 6.

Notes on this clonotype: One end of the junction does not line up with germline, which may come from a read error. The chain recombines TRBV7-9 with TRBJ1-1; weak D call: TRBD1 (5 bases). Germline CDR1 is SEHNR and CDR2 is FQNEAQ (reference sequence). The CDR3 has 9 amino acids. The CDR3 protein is CASSRRGIF. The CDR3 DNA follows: TGTGCCAGCAGCCGTAGGGGAATATTT.

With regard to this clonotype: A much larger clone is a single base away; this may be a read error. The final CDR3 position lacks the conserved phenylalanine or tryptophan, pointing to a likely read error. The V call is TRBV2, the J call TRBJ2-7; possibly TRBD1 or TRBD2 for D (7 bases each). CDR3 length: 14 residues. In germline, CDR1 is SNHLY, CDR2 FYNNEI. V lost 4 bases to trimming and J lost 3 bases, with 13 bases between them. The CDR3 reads CASSGPGGVYEQYL. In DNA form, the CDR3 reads TGTGCCAGCAGTGGGCCAGGGGGGGTCTACGAGCAGTACCTC.

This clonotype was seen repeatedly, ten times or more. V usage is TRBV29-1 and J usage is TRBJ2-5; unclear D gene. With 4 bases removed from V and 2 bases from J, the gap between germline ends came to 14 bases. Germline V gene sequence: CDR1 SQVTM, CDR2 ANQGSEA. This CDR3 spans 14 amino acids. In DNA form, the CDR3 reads TGCAGCGTTGCTCTATGGGCCCTTCAAGAGACCCAGTACTTC. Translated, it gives CSVALWALQETQYF.

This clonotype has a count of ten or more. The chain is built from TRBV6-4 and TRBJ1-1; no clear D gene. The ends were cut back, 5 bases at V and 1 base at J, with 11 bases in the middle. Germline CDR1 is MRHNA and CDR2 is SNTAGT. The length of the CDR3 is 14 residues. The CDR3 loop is CASSLLLENTEAFF. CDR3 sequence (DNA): TGTGCCAGCAGTCTACTATTGGAGAACACTGAAGCTTTCTTT.

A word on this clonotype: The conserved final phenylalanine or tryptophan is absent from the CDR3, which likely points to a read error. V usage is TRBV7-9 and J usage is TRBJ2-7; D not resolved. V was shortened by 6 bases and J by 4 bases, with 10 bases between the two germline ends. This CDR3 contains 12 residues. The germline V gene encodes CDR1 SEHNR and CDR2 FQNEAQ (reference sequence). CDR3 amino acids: CASSTPAYEQYS. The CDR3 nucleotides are TGTGCCAGCAGTACTCCGGCTTACGAGCAGTACTCC.